This entry is about one TCR beta chain. The data belong to a study of identical twins. Trimming at V came to 0 bases and at J to 10 bases, leaving 9 bases not matched to a gene. CDR3 length: 15 residues. Germline lookup yields CDR1 DFQATT and CDR2 SNEGSKA (reference sequence). Healthy Caucasians supplied all donations. Using its own MiXCR run on the 5' RACE reads, TCRdb lists one record per CDR3 protein. The sample comprises about 520,000 distinct CDR3 sequences, under 25% of which are singletons, and roughly 0.91% rests with the top ten. These records were also assigned to another study, of T cells expressing NK-cell markers. According to that study: The leading position in the CD3+CD56-NKG2C+ fraction of several donors also went to these clonotypes.

The chain joins TRBV20-1 to TRBJ2-1, with 10 bases identical to TRBD2. The sequence came from a woman under 30 in good health. The sequenced sample was CD4+ T cells sorted from blood. This chain's CDR3 is CSARDQASGRKEQFF. The CDR3 bases are TGCAGTGCTAGAGATCAGGCTAGCGGGAGAAAGGAGCAGTTCTTC.